This T cell receptor (beta chain) was observed in a study of post-analysis software for immune sequencing data. Study as a whole: Both relapsing-remitting and secondary progressive multiple sclerosis featured among the disease courses, as did progressive-relapsing multiple sclerosis. Study-level findings and limits: Elevated frequency relative to controls characterized four or five TRBV segments in patients, TRBV5-6, TRBV5-1 and TRBV20-1 among them. The study found significantly lower normalized Chao1 diversity in multiple sclerosis patients than in controls. Strong co-clustering by F measure linked samples that shared a preparation batch.

Incorporated into the TCR beta cDNA libraries were unique molecular identifiers, which served to reduce PCR and sequencing biases. Each batch of roughly 0.9 to 11 million T cells produced roughly 0.5 million cDNA molecules. TCRdb re-called the PCR reads with MiXCR, one entry per CDR3 protein. The table lists 700,000 to 800,000 distinct CDR3 sequences, 30% of them singletons. This clonotype was counted a single time. Its specificity is not known. CDR3 length: 15 amino acids. Trimming cost V 4 bases and J 4 bases, with 17 bases left between them. CDR1 is SGHRS and CDR2 is YFSETQ in the germline V gene. The source of this sequence is a girl between 10 and 17 years old with multiple sclerosis. This chain connects TRBV5-1 to TRBJ1-1, with D perhaps matching TRBD1 (5 bases). Sequencing used blood. CDR3 DNA: TGCGCCAGCAGCGGATGGACCGGGGCCGGCACTGAAGCTTTCTTT. It is translated as CASSGWTGAGTEAFF. Full variable domain (rest looked up from reference TRBV5-1 and TRBJ1-1): KAGVTQTPRYLIKTRGQQVTLSCSPISGHRSVSWYQQTPGQGLQFLFEYFSETQRNKGNFPGRFSGRQFSNSRSEMNVSTLELGDSALYLCASSGWTGAGTEAFFGQGTRLTVV.